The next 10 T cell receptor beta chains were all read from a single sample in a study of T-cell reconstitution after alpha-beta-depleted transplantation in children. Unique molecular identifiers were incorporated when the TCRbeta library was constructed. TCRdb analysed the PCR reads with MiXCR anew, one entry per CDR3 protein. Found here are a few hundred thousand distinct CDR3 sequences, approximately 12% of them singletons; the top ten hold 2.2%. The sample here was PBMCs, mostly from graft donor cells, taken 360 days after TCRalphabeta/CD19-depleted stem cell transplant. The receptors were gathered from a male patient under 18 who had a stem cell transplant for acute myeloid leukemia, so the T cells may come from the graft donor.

CDR3 nucleotides: TGTGCCACCTCAGTTTTGTCTAGCGGGGTGACCAATGAGCAGTTCTTC. Its translation: CATSVLSSGVTNEQFF. The chain is built from TRBV28 and TRBJ2-1; 9 bases align to TRBD2. CDR1 and CDR2 (germline): MDHEN, SYDVKM. The CDR3 sequence is 16 residues long. V shed 10 bases, J shed 6 bases, and the junction held 16 bases outside the gene matches.

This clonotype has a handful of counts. The CDR3 is CASSLSVPGELFF. CDR3 in DNA: TGTGCCAGCAGTTTATCTGTCCCCGGGGAGCTGTTTTTT. The V call is TRBV12-3 or TRBV12-4, the J call TRBJ2-2; D uncertain. This CDR3 is 13 amino acids long. The V and J ends lost 2 bases and 6 bases respectively, with 7 bases between them.

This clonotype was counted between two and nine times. In DNA form, the CDR3 reads TGTGCCAGCAGCTTGGGGGGCCGGGGAGAGACCCAGTACTTC. Its translation is CASSLGGRGETQYF. V gene TRBV5-6 combines with J gene TRBJ2-5; D could derive from TRBD1 or TRBD2 (5 bases each). Trimming took off 0 bases at V and 4 bases at J, with 10 bases between the two ends. The CDR3 consists of 14 residues. Germline V lookup: CDR1 SGHDT, CDR2 YYEEEE.

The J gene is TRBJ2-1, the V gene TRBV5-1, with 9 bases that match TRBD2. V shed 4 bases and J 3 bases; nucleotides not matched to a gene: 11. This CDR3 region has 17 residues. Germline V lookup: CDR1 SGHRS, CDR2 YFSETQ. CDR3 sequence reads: CASSLVPSGIIYNEQFF. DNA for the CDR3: TGCGCCAGCAGCCTAGTCCCTAGCGGGATCATCTACAATGAGCAGTTCTTC.

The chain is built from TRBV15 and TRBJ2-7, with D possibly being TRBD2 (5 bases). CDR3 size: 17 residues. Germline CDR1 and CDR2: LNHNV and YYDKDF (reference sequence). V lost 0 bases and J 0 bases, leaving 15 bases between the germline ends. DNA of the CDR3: TGTGCCACCAGCAGAGATCTTGGACTCCAGAGCTCCTACGAGCAGTACTTC. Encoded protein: CATSRDLGLQSSYEQYF.

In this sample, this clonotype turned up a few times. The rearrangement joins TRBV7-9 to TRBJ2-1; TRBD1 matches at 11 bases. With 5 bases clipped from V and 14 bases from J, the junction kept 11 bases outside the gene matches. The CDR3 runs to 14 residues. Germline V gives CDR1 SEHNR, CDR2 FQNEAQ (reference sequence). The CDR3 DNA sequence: TGTGCCAGCAGCCCCCGGACAGGGGGCGAGGAAAAGTTCTTC. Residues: CASSPRTGGEEKFF. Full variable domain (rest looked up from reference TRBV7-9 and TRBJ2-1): DTGVSQNPRHKITKRGQNVTFRCDPISEHNRLYWYRQTLGQGPEFLTYFQNEAQLEKSRLLSDRFSAERPKGSFSTLEIQRTEQGDSAMYLCASSPRTGGEEKFFGPGTRLTVL.

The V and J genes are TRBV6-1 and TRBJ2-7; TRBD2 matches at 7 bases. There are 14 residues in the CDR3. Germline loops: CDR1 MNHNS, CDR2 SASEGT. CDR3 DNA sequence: TGTGCATCGGTTGAGCGGGATAGTCCCTACGAGCAGTACTTC. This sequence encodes CASVERDSPYEQYF.

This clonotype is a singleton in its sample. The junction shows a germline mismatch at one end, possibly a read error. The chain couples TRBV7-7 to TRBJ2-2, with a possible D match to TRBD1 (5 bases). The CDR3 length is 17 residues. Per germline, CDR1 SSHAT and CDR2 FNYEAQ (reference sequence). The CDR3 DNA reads TGTGCTAGCAGCCCCCTCCAGGGAATCACGAACACCGGGGAGCTGTTTTTT. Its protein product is CASSPLQGITNTGELFF.

CDR3 in DNA: TGTGCCAGCAGCTTCCTCAACCGGATGAAAGCTTTCTTT. Protein: CASSFLNRMKAFF. This sequence joins TRBV11-2 and TRBJ1-1; no clear D gene. The CDR3 has 13 residues. The germline gives CDR1 SGHAT, CDR2 FQNNGV. V dropped 3 bases and J dropped 9 bases, with 14 bases sitting between them.

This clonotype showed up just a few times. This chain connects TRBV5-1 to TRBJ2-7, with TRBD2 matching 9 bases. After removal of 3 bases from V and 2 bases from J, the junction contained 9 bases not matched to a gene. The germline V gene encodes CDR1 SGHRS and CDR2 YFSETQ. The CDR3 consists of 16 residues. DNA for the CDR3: TGCGCCAGCAGCTGGGGACTAGCTTCGACCCCCTACGAGCAGTACTTC. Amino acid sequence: CASSWGLASTPYEQYF.